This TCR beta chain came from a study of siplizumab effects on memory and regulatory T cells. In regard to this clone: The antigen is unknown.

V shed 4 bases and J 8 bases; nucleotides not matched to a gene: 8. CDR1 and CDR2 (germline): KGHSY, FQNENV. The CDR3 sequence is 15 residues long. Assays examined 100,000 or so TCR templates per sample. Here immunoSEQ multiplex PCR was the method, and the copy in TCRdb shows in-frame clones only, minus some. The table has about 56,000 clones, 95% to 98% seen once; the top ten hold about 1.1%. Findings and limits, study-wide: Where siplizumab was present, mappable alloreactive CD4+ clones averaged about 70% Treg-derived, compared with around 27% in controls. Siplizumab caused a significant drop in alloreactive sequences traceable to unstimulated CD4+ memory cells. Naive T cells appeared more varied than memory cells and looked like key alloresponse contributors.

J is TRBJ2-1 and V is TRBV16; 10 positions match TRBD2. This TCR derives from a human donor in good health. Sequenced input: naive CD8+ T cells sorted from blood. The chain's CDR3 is CASSPIAGGADEQFF. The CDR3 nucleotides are TGTGCCAGCAGCCCTATAGCGGGAGGAGCAGATGAGCAGTTCTTC.